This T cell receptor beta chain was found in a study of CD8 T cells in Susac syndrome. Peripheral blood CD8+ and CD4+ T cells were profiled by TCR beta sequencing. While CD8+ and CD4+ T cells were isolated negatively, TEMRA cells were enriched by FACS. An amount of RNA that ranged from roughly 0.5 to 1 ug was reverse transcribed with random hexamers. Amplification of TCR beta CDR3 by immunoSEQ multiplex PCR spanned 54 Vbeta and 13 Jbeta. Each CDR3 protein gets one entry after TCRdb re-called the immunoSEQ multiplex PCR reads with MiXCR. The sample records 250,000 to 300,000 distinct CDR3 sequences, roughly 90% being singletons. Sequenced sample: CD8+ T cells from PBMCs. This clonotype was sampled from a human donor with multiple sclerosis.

CDR3 sequence (DNA): TGTGCCAGCAGCTTCGGGGCAGGGGTGGGGTACGAGCAGTACTTC. It yields the protein CASSFGAGVGYEQYF. The chain couples TRBV7-2 to TRBJ2-7; TRBD1 might be the D (6 bases). The germline gives CDR1 SGHTA, CDR2 FQGNSA. The CDR3 is 15 amino acids. Trimming took off 3 bases at V and 4 bases at J, with 16 bases between the two ends.